This is a list of T cell receptor beta chains from one sample in a study of T-cell reconstitution after alpha-beta-depleted transplantation in children. TCRdb itself ran the PCR reads through MiXCR, one entry per CDR3 protein. The table records 600,000 to 700,000 distinct CDR3 sequences, 16% of them present only once. Here the sequenced sample was PBMCs from the stem cell graft donor, taken from the stem cell graft. Every receptor here comes from a human donor who donated a stem cell graft to a child with acute myeloid leukemia. The CDR3 runs from the conserved cysteine through the conserved F or W.

cdr3_aa j_call v_call
CASSKGNEQFF TRBJ2-1 TRBV5-1
CASSLARTGASTEAFF TRBJ1-1 TRBV7-8
CASSPGAGASSYNEQFF TRBJ2-1 TRBV7-2
CASRLSWRGSTDTQYF TRBJ2-3 TRBV7-9
CASSQGPSPNTEAFF TRBJ1-1 TRBV12-3/TRBV12-4
CSAREDRRNTEAFF TRBJ1-1 TRBV20-1
CSARVSGGAKRVTDTQYF TRBJ2-3 TRBV20-1
CAISDQDRVSYEQYF TRBJ2-7 TRBV10-3
CANAAGDDTQYF TRBJ2-3 TRBV7-2
CASSLDYGGATDTQYF TRBJ2-3 TRBV7-2
CAWSKGLNEQFF TRBJ2-1 TRBV30
CSASHVLASTYNEQFF TRBJ2-1 TRBV20-1
CASSRPERGIYEQYF TRBJ2-7 TRBV12-3/TRBV12-4
CSARPGQGANSPLHF TRBJ1-6 TRBV20-1
CASGLSAGRDPTRASYEQYF TRBJ2-7 TRBV12-5
CASSLAGPINSPLHF TRBJ1-6 TRBV7-9
CASSRVGGELYTQYF TRBJ2-3 TRBV11-2
CASRPGTGAVQETQYF TRBJ2-5 TRBV27
CASSRGTTDTQYF TRBJ2-3 TRBV6-1
CASSFRGQDYGYTF TRBJ1-2 TRBV5-1
CASSLTTGVSYEQYF TRBJ2-7 TRBV9
CSARDRGLIYGYTF TRBJ1-2 TRBV20-1
CASSDSRIEPQHF TRBJ1-5 TRBV10-2
CSVDGRNTGELFF TRBJ2-2 TRBV29-1
CSGREGEDTQYF TRBJ2-3 TRBV20-1
CSAVPGTSGGDEQFF TRBJ2-1 TRBV20-1
CATSDNSGQNTGELFF TRBJ2-2 TRBV24-1
CSARESSDTQYF TRBJ2-3 TRBV20-1
CATSDASGGGNEQFF TRBJ2-1 TRBV15
CSAQAQTGENYGYTF TRBJ1-2 TRBV20-1
CASRSPRGKSDNEQFF TRBJ2-1 TRBV11-3
CSATGTADYGYTF TRBJ1-2 TRBV20-1
CSARRTGETEAFF TRBJ1-1 TRBV20-1
CSASRGARNTEAFF TRBJ1-1 TRBV20-1
CASSYGDRGNYGYTF TRBJ1-2 TRBV7-2
CASSLEATTNEKLFF TRBJ1-4 TRBV5-1
CAWSEGAPGLFF TRBJ2-2 TRBV30
CSARELGGAAETQYF TRBJ2-5 TRBV20-1
CASSYLLTPGQQYF TRBJ2-3 TRBV6-5
CASSRDRGSQPQHF TRBJ1-5 TRBV13
CSAWTALNYGYTF TRBJ1-2 TRBV20-1
CSARGLHNEQFF TRBJ2-1 TRBV20-1
CASSPNSERTQYF TRBJ2-5 TRBV7-9
CASRSGTGPGETQYF TRBJ2-5 TRBV6-1
CASSESGGTEAFF TRBJ1-1 TRBV25-1
CASGLYLLAGVGTGELFF TRBJ2-2 TRBV12-5
CASSQDRAGADTQYF TRBJ2-3 TRBV4-1
CASSPLGQETQYF TRBJ2-5 TRBV5-1
CASSKDRGQPQHF TRBJ1-5 TRBV6-1
CASSLPGQGNPSSYNEQFF TRBJ2-1 TRBV7-2
CASSQDRITAQSSYNEQFF TRBJ2-1 TRBV4-1
CASSLAGPGIDEQFF TRBJ2-1 TRBV7-6
CSVASGGPREQYF TRBJ2-7 TRBV29-1